A selection of T cell receptor beta chains follows, all from one sample in a study of graft-versus-host responses after intestinal transplantation. For these TCRs, the target antigens are not known. Sequencing was performed with immunoSEQ multiplex PCR; in TCRdb, only in-frame clones are kept and a portion is missing. The sample yields about 50,000 clones, 80% to 95% seen once. Source: unstimulated CD4+ T cells sorted from spleen or lymph node cells, taken before transplant. The receptors here all came from a human donor who was the organ donor for an intestinal transplant. CDR3s include the opening cysteine and the closing phenylalanine or tryptophan. The D gene is left open where the match is weak. Clone sizes are given selectively: once, few, many, or a class where the clone is expanded.

v_gene	d_gene	j_gene	abundance	CDR3nt	CDR3aa
TRBV28	TRBD2	TRBJ2-7	.	TGTGCCAGCAGGTCGGGGGGGCCCCGCTACGAGCAGTACTTC	CASRSGGPRYEQYF
TRBV5-1	.	TRBJ2-3	few	TGCGCCAGCAGCTTGCTAGCGCGCACAGATACGCAGTATTTT	CASSLLARTDTQYF
TRBV6-6	.	TRBJ2-7	.	TGTGCCAGCACCCGATGGGGAGACTTATACGAGCAGTACTTC	CASTRWGDLYEQYF
TRBV4-3	.	TRBJ2-2	.	TGCGCCAGCAGCCAAGATAACACCGGGGAGCTGTTTTTT	CASSQDNTGELFF
TRBV7-9	TRBD2	TRBJ2-1	.	TGTGCCAGCAGCTTAGCTCCTCTTAGCGGGAGAAAATCCTACAATGAGCAGTTCTTC	CASSLAPLSGRKSYNEQFF
TRBV6-5	.	TRBJ2-3	once	TGTGCCAGCAGTCACCGGACTTTTCGAACAGATACGCAGTATTTT	CASSHRTFRTDTQYF
TRBV2	.	TRBJ1-5	.	TGTGCCAGCAGCACCGACCGGACTCAGCCCCAGCATTTT	CASSTDRTQPQHF
TRBV28	.	TRBJ1-2	.	TGTGCCAGCAGTTTATACAAAAACTATGGCTACACCTTC	CASSLYKNYGYTF
TRBV4-3	TRBD2	TRBJ2-1	.	TGCGCCAGCAGCCAATTCAGATTCAGCGGGAGGGGCAATGAGCAGTTCTTC	CASSQFRFSGRGNEQFF
TRBV30	TRBD2	TRBJ2-3	.	TGTGCCTGGAAGGGGACTAGAGTTGGCACAGATACGCAGTATTTT	CAWKGTRVGTDTQYF
TRBV27	.	TRBJ1-4	few	TGTGCCAGCAGTTTTCGAACTAATGAAAAACTGTTTTTT	CASSFRTNEKLFF
TRBV19	TRBD1	TRBJ2-5	.	TGTGCCAGTAGTATAGCCCCGGGACAGGGGAAGACCCAGTACTTC	CASSIAPGQGKTQYF
TRBV29-1	TRBD2	TRBJ2-5	.	TGCAGCGTTGAAGTTTGGGAGGGCCAAGAGACCCAGTACTTC	CSVEVWEGQETQYF
TRBV5-1	TRBD1	TRBJ1-2	once	TGCGCCAGCAGCCCCGGACAGGGGGATGGTGGCTACACCTTC	CASSPGQGDGGYTF
TRBV27	.	TRBJ1-3	.	TGTGCCAGCACCCGAACCGGGCTTTACTCTGGAAACACCATATATTTT	CASTRTGLYSGNTIYF
TRBV5-6	.	TRBJ1-6	.	TGTGCCAGCAGCTTTGGGGGCTCCTATAATTCACCCCTCCACTTT	CASSFGGSYNSPLHF
TRBV5-1	.	TRBJ2-1	.	TGCGCCAGCAGCTTGATGACAGGACCATACAATGAGCAGTTCTTC	CASSLMTGPYNEQFF
TRBV10-3	.	TRBJ2-7	.	TGTGCCATCAGTGATCGAAGGGCCTACGAGCAGTACTTC	CAISDRRAYEQYF
TRBV7-2	TRBD1	TRBJ1-5	.	TGTGCCAGCAGCTCGCCCGGGACAGGGGGAAGTCAGCCCCAGCATTTT	CASSSPGTGGSQPQHF
TRBV11-2	.	TRBJ1-1	.	TGTGCCAGCAGCTTGGGGCGAAGTGGGGCTTTCTTT	CASSLGRSGAFF
TRBV7-2	.	TRBJ2-3	.	TGTGCCAGCAGCTCTAAGGATACGCAGTATTTT	CASSSKDTQYF
TRBV15	.	TRBJ1-5	.	TGTGCCACCAGCAGAGGACGGGGTCAGCCCCAGCATTTT	CATSRGRGQPQHF
TRBV28	TRBD1	TRBJ1-2	.	TGTGCCAGCAGTTCACAGGGGACTGGCTACACCTTC	CASSSQGTGYTF
TRBV28	.	TRBJ2-3	.	TGTGCCAGCAGTTTTGGGCTAGCGTGGAATACGCAGTATTTT	CASSFGLAWNTQYF
TRBV19	TRBD2	TRBJ2-6	.	TGTGCCAGTAGTCCGGGACTAGCGGGATCTGGGGCCAACGTCCTGACTTTC	CASSPGLAGSGANVLTF
TRBV18	.	TRBJ2-5	.	TGTGCCAGCTCACCAGGCGGAGAGACCCAGTACTTC	CASSPGGETQYF
TRBV9	TRBD2	TRBJ2-7	once	TGTGCCAGCAGCGGACTAGCGGGAGGGTACGAGCAGTACTTC	CASSGLAGGYEQYF
TRBV6-6	.	TRBJ2-3	few	TGTGCCAGCAACGAAAGGAACCCAGATACGCAGTATTTT	CASNERNPDTQYF
TRBV7-2	TRBD2	TRBJ2-1	.	TGTGCCAGCAGCCCTAGCGGAGTGGGGTACAATGAGCAGTTCTTC	CASSPSGVGYNEQFF
TRBV7-8	TRBD2	TRBJ2-7	.	TGTGCCAGCAGCTACAACAGCGGGAGCTCCTACGAGCAGTACTTC	CASSYNSGSSYEQYF
TRBV7-9	.	TRBJ2-4	.	TGTGCCAGCAGCTTAGGCGCCGTCACCCAGGGGATTCAGTACTTC	CASSLGAVTQGIQYF
TRBV11-3	.	TRBJ2-1	.	TGTGCCAGCAGCTTAGAACTAGGAGAGCAGTTCTTC	CASSLELGEQFF
TRBV27	.	TRBJ1-2	.	TGTGCCAGCAGTTTAAGGGGTTCCTATGGCTACACCTTC	CASSLRGSYGYTF
TRBV4-1	TRBD1	TRBJ2-1	.	TGCGCCAGCAGCCAAGTGGACAGGGGGCGCAATGAGCAGTTCTTC	CASSQVDRGRNEQFF
TRBV7-8	.	TRBJ2-1	.	TGTGCCAGCAGCCCAGGGAGACCTTACAATGAGCAGTTCTTC	CASSPGRPYNEQFF
TRBV25-1	.	TRBJ2-4	.	TGTGCCAGCAGTGAATGGGACATTCAGTACTTC	CASSEWDIQYF
TRBV6-5	.	TRBJ1-2	.	TGTGCCAGCAGTGTAGGGCAGAACTATGGCTACACCTTC	CASSVGQNYGYTF
TRBV7-2	.	TRBJ1-5	.	TGTGCCAGCAGCTTAGTGGGCAATCAGCCCCAGCATTTT	CASSLVGNQPQHF
TRBV7-2	TRBD2	TRBJ2-1	.	TGTGCCAGCAGCTTGGTCGGCGGGAGCAATGAGCAGTTCTTC	CASSLVGGSNEQFF
TRBV4-1	.	TRBJ2-2	.	TGCGCCAGCAGCCAAGACAGACTAAACACCGGGGAGCTGTTTTTT	CASSQDRLNTGELFF
TRBV6-6	.	TRBJ1-5	.	TGTGCCAGCAGACAAACCGGGTTTAATCAGCCCCAGCATTTT	CASRQTGFNQPQHF
TRBV5-4	TRBD1	TRBJ2-7	once	TGTGCCAGCAGCTTAATTCACAGGGGTCGGGACGAGCAGTACTTC	CASSLIHRGRDEQYF
TRBV6-4	TRBD2	TRBJ2-1	.	TGTGCCAGCAGTAACCTAGCGGGATCTCTAGGCAATGAGCAGTTCTTC	CASSNLAGSLGNEQFF